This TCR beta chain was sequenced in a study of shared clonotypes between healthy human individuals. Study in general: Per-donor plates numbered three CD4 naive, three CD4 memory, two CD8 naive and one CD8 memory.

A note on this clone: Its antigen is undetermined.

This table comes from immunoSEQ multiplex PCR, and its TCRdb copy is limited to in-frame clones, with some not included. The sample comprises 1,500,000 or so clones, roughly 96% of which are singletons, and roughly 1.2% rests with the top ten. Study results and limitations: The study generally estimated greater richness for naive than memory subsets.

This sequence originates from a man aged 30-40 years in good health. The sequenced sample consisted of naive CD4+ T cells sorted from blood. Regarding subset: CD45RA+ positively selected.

The CDR3 DNA follows: TGCGCCAGCATGCCGGGACACCTTAACTCCTACAATGAGCAGTTCTTC. This codes for CASMPGHLNSYNEQFF. This sequence joins TRBV5-1 and TRBJ2-1; possibly TRBD1 for D (6 bases). This CDR3 is built from 16 residues. Trimming left V 6 bases short and J 0 bases short, with 16 bases between. The V gene's germline CDR1 is SGHRS and CDR2 YFSETQ.